This is a list of T cell receptor beta chains from one sample in a study of cytomegalovirus exposure and HLA in healthy donors. The data were produced by immunoSEQ multiplex PCR, yet TCRdb's version contains in-frame clones alone and is incomplete. The sample carries about 150,000 clones, roughly 80% recorded once. What was sequenced was PBMCs. The receptor set was obtained from a man aged 18 to 30 in good health and CMV-seronegative. Each CDR3 is given with its conserved first and last residue. The D gene is left open where the match is weak. Only some rows state a clone size, as once, few, many or a class for expanded clones.

>.|TRBV19|TRBJ2-2|.
TGTGCCAGTATAGCGCGAGGCGCCGGGGAGCTGTTTTTT
CASIARGAGELFF
>TRBD2|TRBV7-9|TRBJ2-7|.
TGTGCCAGCAGCGGCACCGCGGGGGGACCTAGCGAGCAGTACTTC
CASSGTAGGPSEQYF
>TRBD1|TRBV6-5|TRBJ1-2|.
TGTGCCAGCAGTTACGGGACAGGGGGCGGCTACACCTTC
CASSYGTGGGYTF
>TRBD1|TRBV6-5|TRBJ1-4|few
TGTGCCAGCAGGCCCTCCGGGACAGAGTATGAAAAACTGTTTTTT
CASRPSGTEYEKLFF
>.|TRBV28|TRBJ1-2|.
TGTGCCAGCACCCCCGGAGAAGAAAGCGGCTACACCTTC
CASTPGEESGYTF
>.|TRBV6-1|TRBJ1-5|.
TGTGCCAGCAAAAAGACATTTGACAATCAGCCCCAGCATTTT
CASKKTFDNQPQHF
>.|TRBV20-1|TRBJ2-3|.
TGCAGTGTTACCAGGGGTGGAACGCAGTATTTT
CSVTRGGTQYF
>.|TRBV5-1|TRBJ2-7|.
TGCGCCAGCAGCTTGGCAGGTTCCTACGAGCAGTACTTC
CASSLAGSYEQYF
>.|TRBV15|TRBJ1-5|.
TGTGCCACCAGCAGGGGACTAGGGGACGATCAGCCCCAGCATTTT
CATSRGLGDDQPQHF
>TRBD1|TRBV27|TRBJ2-5|.
TGTGCCAGCAGTCCCTTTCCGGGGACAGGGGACCAAGAGACCCAGTACTTC
CASSPFPGTGDQETQYF
>TRBD1|TRBV7-2|TRBJ2-5|.
TGTGCCAGCAGCGGCCGCCTCCGGGACAGGCAAGAGACCCAGTACTTC
CASSGRLRDRQETQYF
>.|TRBV19|TRBJ2-7|.
TGTGCCAGTAGTATCAACTCGGGGGGCGGCTCCTACGAGCAGTACTTC
CASSINSGGGSYEQYF
>TRBD1|TRBV7-9|TRBJ1-2|.
TGTGCCAGCAGCCCCTCAGGGGGCGGTGGCTACACCTTC
CASSPSGGGGYTF
>TRBD2|TRBV7-9|TRBJ2-3|.
TGTGCCAGCAGCTTACCAGCGGGGGGCACAGATACGCAGTATTTT
CASSLPAGGTDTQYF
>.|TRBV2|TRBJ2-2|.
TGTGCCAGCAGGGAGGTCTGGGCGGGCACCGGGGAGCTGTTTTTT
CASREVWAGTGELFF
>.|TRBV7-6|TRBJ1-4|.
TGTGCCAGCAGCTTAACAAGGAGTGATGAAAAACTGTTTTTT
CASSLTRSDEKLFF
>TRBD1|TRBV7-6|TRBJ2-7|.
TGTGCCAGCAGCCTGCGGACAGGGACCTACGAGCAGTACTTC
CASSLRTGTYEQYF
>.|TRBV2|TRBJ1-1|.
TGTGCCAGCAGACTAAATGGAAACACTGAAGCTTTCTTT
CASRLNGNTEAFF
>.|TRBV5-1|TRBJ2-7|.
TGCGCCAGCAGCTTGGCCAGGGACACCTTCTCCTACGAGCAGTACTTC
CASSLARDTFSYEQYF
>TRBD2|TRBV19|TRBJ2-7|.
TGTGCCAGTAGTATGACTAGCGGGGGAACACTAGGGTTGTACTTC
CASSMTSGGTLGLYF
>.|TRBV5-1|TRBJ2-2|.
TGCGCCAGCAGCTTGGCCGGGAGTACCGGGGAGCTGTTTTTT
CASSLAGSTGELFF
>TRBD1|TRBV5-6|TRBJ1-2|.
TGTGCCAGCAGCCCGGACAGGGAGATCTATGGCTACACCTTC
CASSPDREIYGYTF
>.|TRBV4-1|TRBJ2-2|.
TGCGCCAGCAGCCAAGCGGGACTGCCGAACACCGGGGAGCTGTTTTTT
CASSQAGLPNTGELFF
>.|TRBV5-1|TRBJ1-1|.
TGCGCCAGCAGCTTGTTACAGGCGAACACTGAAGCTTTCTTT
CASSLLQANTEAFF
>TRBD1|TRBV29-1|TRBJ2-7|.
TGCAGCGTTGAGGGGCAGGGGGCAAAGGAGCAGTACTTC
CSVEGQGAKEQYF
>TRBD1|TRBV30|TRBJ1-2|.
TGTGCCTGGGGGCCCGGGACAGGGCCGATAGCTAACTATGGCTACACCTTC
CAWGPGTGPIANYGYTF
>.|TRBV18|TRBJ1-1|.
TGTGCCAGCTCGCGACAGACTAACACTGAAGCTTTCTTT
CASSRQTNTEAFF
>.|TRBV7-9|TRBJ1-1|.
TGTGCCAGCACGGGGAACACTGAAGCTTTCTTT
CASTGNTEAFF
>TRBD1|TRBV10-1|TRBJ2-1|.
TGCGCCAGCAGTAAAACAGGGGTCTACAATGAGCAGTTCTTC
CASSKTGVYNEQFF
>.|TRBV10-2|TRBJ1-6|.
TGCGCCACTGGGGCCAATTCACCCCTCCACTTT
CATGANSPLHF
>.|TRBV29-1|TRBJ1-1|few
TGCAGCGGGGCGATGGGTGAAGCTTTCTTT
CSGAMGEAFF
>TRBD1|TRBV28|TRBJ2-7|.
TGTGCCAGCATCCAAGGAGACAGGGTCCACGAGCAGTACTTC
CASIQGDRVHEQYF
>TRBD2|TRBV15|TRBJ2-7|.
TGTGCCACCAGTAGCGGGGGAAGCTCCTACGAGCAGTACTTC
CATSSGGSSYEQYF
>.|TRBV7-9|TRBJ2-1|.
TGTTCCAGCAGCAGATCGAGCAATGAGCAGTTCTTC
CSSSRSSNEQFF
>.|TRBV2|TRBJ2-6|.
TGTGCCAGCGGGGCGGCTGGGGCCAACGTCCTGACTTTC
CASGAAGANVLTF
>.|TRBV28|TRBJ2-7|.
TGTGCCAGCATTCGGACGGGAGTTGTCGAGCAGTACTTC
CASIRTGVVEQYF
>.|TRBV7-8|TRBJ2-1|.
TGTGCCAGCAGCTTAGGTGTTAGCGACTACAATGAGCAGTTCTTC
CASSLGVSDYNEQFF